Listed below are T cell receptor beta chains from one sample, sequenced in a study of T-cell memory formation after mild COVID-19. TCRdb recomputed calls from the 5' RACE reads with MiXCR, one row per CDR3 protein. The table includes fewer than 450,000 distinct CDR3 sequences, around 21% detected once. The sequencing input was PBMCs or a T cell subset sorted from them (not recorded which). These receptors were obtained from an adult woman who had mild COVID-19 (a few samples of this study predate the infection). Cell type and time point are not known. The CDR3 runs from the conserved cysteine through the conserved F or W. The D gene is left open where the match is weak. Expanded clones get a size class; other rows say once, few or many, or leave the size out.

j_gene: TRBJ2-5
d_gene: .
v_gene: TRBV6-5
abundance: few
CDR3aa: CASGPITWETQYF
CDR3nt: TGTGCCAGCGGACCGATCACGTGGGAGACCCAGTACTTC

j_gene: TRBJ2-3
d_gene: .
v_gene: TRBV7-9
abundance: .
CDR3aa: CASSLVPRTDTQYF
CDR3nt: TGTGCCAGCAGCTTAGTGCCCCGCACAGATACGCAGTATTTT

j_gene: TRBJ1-1
d_gene: .
v_gene: TRBV20-1
abundance: .
CDR3aa: CSARDPGRNEAFF
CDR3nt: TGCAGTGCTAGAGACCCCGGACGGAATGAAGCTTTCTTT

j_gene: TRBJ2-3
d_gene: TRBD2
v_gene: TRBV5-1
abundance: .
CDR3aa: CASSLVFGSSGGSTDTQYF
CDR3nt: TGCGCCAGCAGCTTGGTCTTCGGTAGTTCGGGGGGGTCCACAGATACGCAGTATTTT

j_gene: TRBJ1-4
d_gene: TRBD1
v_gene: TRBV12-3/TRBV12-4
abundance: .
CDR3aa: CASSLGPGQPNEKLFF
CDR3nt: TGTGCCAGCAGTTTGGGGCCGGGACAGCCTAATGAAAAACTGTTTTTT

j_gene: TRBJ2-6
d_gene: .
v_gene: TRBV29-1
abundance: few
CDR3aa: CSVRLAGANVLTF
CDR3nt: TGCAGCGTAAGGTTGGCTGGGGCCAACGTCCTGACTTTC

j_gene: TRBJ1-2
d_gene: .
v_gene: TRBV14
abundance: .
CDR3aa: CASSQDRRQYTF
CDR3nt: TGTGCCAGCAGCCAAGATCGTAGACAGTACACCTTC

j_gene: TRBJ1-5
d_gene: .
v_gene: TRBV4-2
abundance: .
CDR3aa: CASSQESGQPQHF
CDR3nt: TGTGCCAGCAGCCAAGAGAGCGGACAGCCCCAGCATTTT

j_gene: TRBJ2-1
d_gene: TRBD2
v_gene: TRBV7-9
abundance: few
CDR3aa: CASSSRLANEQFF
CDR3nt: TGTGCCAGCAGCTCCCGACTAGCCAATGAGCAGTTCTTC

j_gene: TRBJ2-7
d_gene: .
v_gene: TRBV20-1
abundance: .
CDR3aa: CSAAPDRDSYEQYF
CDR3nt: TGCAGTGCCGCTCCCGACAGAGACTCCTACGAGCAGTACTTC

j_gene: TRBJ2-4
d_gene: .
v_gene: TRBV20-1
abundance: .
CDR3aa: CSAPGLAKNIQYF
CDR3nt: TGCAGTGCGCCCGGGTTAGCCAAAAACATTCAGTACTTC

j_gene: TRBJ1-3
d_gene: .
v_gene: TRBV18
abundance: .
CDR3aa: CASSPTGDLSGNTIYF
CDR3nt: TGTGCCAGCTCACCGACAGGTGATCTCTCTGGAAACACCATATATTTT

j_gene: TRBJ1-5
d_gene: TRBD1
v_gene: TRBV6-2/TRBV6-3
abundance: few
CDR3aa: CASSHPRGPGNQPQHF
CDR3nt: TGTGCCAGCTCTCACCCCAGGGGGCCGGGTAATCAGCCCCAGCATTTT

j_gene: TRBJ2-1
d_gene: TRBD1
v_gene: TRBV9
abundance: .
CDR3aa: CASSARTGTYNEQFF
CDR3nt: TGTGCCAGCAGCGCCCGGACAGGCACCTACAATGAGCAGTTCTTC

j_gene: TRBJ1-2
d_gene: .
v_gene: TRBV7-9
abundance: few
CDR3aa: CAIPQGANYGYTF
CDR3nt: TGTGCCATCCCACAGGGCGCTAACTATGGCTACACCTTC

j_gene: TRBJ2-6
d_gene: .
v_gene: TRBV12-3/TRBV12-4
abundance: .
CDR3aa: CAIRSSGANVLTF
CDR3nt: TGTGCCATCCGCAGCTCTGGGGCCAACGTCCTGACTTTC

j_gene: TRBJ2-7
d_gene: TRBD1
v_gene: TRBV12-3/TRBV12-4
abundance: .
CDR3aa: CASSFGTGGSYEQYF
CDR3nt: TGTGCCAGCAGTTTCGGGACAGGGGGTTCCTACGAGCAGTACTTC

j_gene: TRBJ2-1
d_gene: .
v_gene: TRBV29-1
abundance: few
CDR3aa: CSVSPFTDNEQFF
CDR3nt: TGCAGCGTCTCTCCTTTCACGGACAATGAGCAGTTCTTC

j_gene: TRBJ2-5
d_gene: TRBD2
v_gene: TRBV29-1
abundance: few
CDR3aa: CSVLSGTETQYF
CDR3nt: TGCAGCGTTCTGAGCGGGACAGAGACCCAGTACTTC

j_gene: TRBJ2-5
d_gene: .
v_gene: TRBV6-5
abundance: .
CDR3aa: CASSRVGAGETQYF
CDR3nt: TGTGCCAGCAGCAGGGTCGGGGCCGGGGAGACCCAGTACTTC

j_gene: TRBJ2-7
d_gene: .
v_gene: TRBV11-2
abundance: few
CDR3aa: CASSLNGGLYEQYF
CDR3nt: TGTGCCAGCAGCTTAAACGGCGGGCTGTACGAGCAGTACTTC

j_gene: TRBJ1-5
d_gene: .
v_gene: TRBV27
abundance: .
CDR3aa: CASSFGGPGQPQHF
CDR3nt: TGTGCCAGCAGTTTCGGGGGGCCTGGTCAGCCCCAGCATTTT

j_gene: TRBJ2-3
d_gene: TRBD2
v_gene: TRBV20-1
abundance: .
CDR3aa: CSARDRTSGGLYTDTQYF
CDR3nt: TGCAGTGCTAGAGATCGGACTAGCGGGGGACTCTACACAGATACGCAGTATTTT

j_gene: TRBJ2-1
d_gene: TRBD2
v_gene: TRBV20-1
abundance: few
CDR3aa: CSARVGRLYYEQFF
CDR3nt: TGCAGTGCTAGAGTCGGGAGGTTGTACTATGAGCAGTTCTTC

j_gene: TRBJ2-2
d_gene: TRBD2
v_gene: TRBV7-8
abundance: .
CDR3aa: CASSSLAGAPTGELFF
CDR3nt: TGTGCCAGCAGCTCACTAGCGGGAGCCCCCACCGGGGAGCTGTTTTTT

j_gene: TRBJ1-3
d_gene: TRBD1
v_gene: TRBV6-6
abundance: .
CDR3aa: CASRETGGKFLLGNTIYF
CDR3nt: TGTGCCAGCAGAGAAACAGGGGGCAAATTCCTGTTAGGAAACACCATATATTTT

j_gene: TRBJ1-1
d_gene: TRBD1
v_gene: TRBV12-3/TRBV12-4
abundance: .
CDR3aa: CASSPLLGQGNTEAFF
CDR3nt: TGTGCCAGCAGTCCCCTACTTGGACAGGGCAACACTGAAGCTTTCTTT

j_gene: TRBJ2-5
d_gene: .
v_gene: TRBV29-1
abundance: few
CDR3aa: CSVVPEGETQYF
CDR3nt: TGCAGCGTTGTTCCCGAGGGGGAGACCCAGTACTTC

j_gene: TRBJ2-3
d_gene: .
v_gene: TRBV6-4
abundance: few
CDR3aa: CASSAWDGDTQYF
CDR3nt: TGTGCCAGCAGTGCTTGGGACGGCGATACGCAGTATTTT

j_gene: TRBJ2-7
d_gene: TRBD2
v_gene: TRBV9
abundance: .
CDR3aa: CASSSHSAGVDEQYF
CDR3nt: TGTGCCAGCAGCTCCCACTCAGCGGGAGTTGACGAGCAGTACTTC

j_gene: TRBJ2-5
d_gene: TRBD1
v_gene: TRBV6-5
abundance: many
CDR3aa: CASSPGTDIYQETQYF
CDR3nt: TGTGCCAGCAGCCCCGGGACAGACATCTACCAAGAGACCCAGTACTTC

j_gene: TRBJ2-1
d_gene: .
v_gene: TRBV6-6
abundance: .
CDR3aa: CASSYSILYNEQFF
CDR3nt: TGTGCCAGCAGTTACTCGATACTTTACAATGAGCAGTTCTTC

j_gene: TRBJ1-1
d_gene: .
v_gene: TRBV7-9
abundance: few
CDR3aa: CASSPPRANTEAFF
CDR3nt: TGTGCCAGCAGCCCTCCCAGAGCGAACACTGAAGCTTTCTTT

j_gene: TRBJ1-1
d_gene: .
v_gene: TRBV2
abundance: .
CDR3aa: CASRSQRNTEAFF
CDR3nt: TGTGCCAGCAGGTCCCAGAGGAACACTGAAGCTTTCTTT

j_gene: TRBJ1-1
d_gene: .
v_gene: TRBV27
abundance: .
CDR3aa: CASTPGLSFTEAFF
CDR3nt: TGTGCCAGCACCCCGGGACTTTCGTTCACTGAAGCTTTCTTT

j_gene: TRBJ2-2
d_gene: .
v_gene: TRBV12-3/TRBV12-4
abundance: .
CDR3aa: CASSPYGASTGELFF
CDR3nt: TGTGCCAGCAGCCCCTACGGTGCGTCCACCGGGGAGCTGTTTTTT

j_gene: TRBJ2-7
d_gene: .
v_gene: TRBV12-3/TRBV12-4
abundance: .
CDR3aa: CASRPGGNYEQYF
CDR3nt: TGTGCCAGTCGACCAGGGGGGAACTACGAGCAGTACTTC

j_gene: TRBJ2-3
d_gene: .
v_gene: TRBV21-1
abundance: .
CDR3aa: CASNPTDTQYF
CDR3nt: TGTGCCAGCAACCCCACAGATACGCAGTATTTT

j_gene: TRBJ2-3
d_gene: .
v_gene: TRBV12-3/TRBV12-4
abundance: .
CDR3aa: CASSLSGFADTQYF
CDR3nt: TGTGCCAGCAGTTTATCGGGGTTTGCAGATACGCAGTATTTT

j_gene: TRBJ1-1
d_gene: .
v_gene: TRBV25-1
abundance: .
CDR3aa: CASSEPYKNEAFF
CDR3nt: TGTGCCAGCAGTGAACCATACAAGAATGAAGCTTTCTTT

j_gene: TRBJ2-1
d_gene: .
v_gene: TRBV5-1
abundance: few
CDR3aa: CASNPAGSSYNEQFF
CDR3nt: TGCGCCAGCAACCCAGCGGGTAGCTCCTACAATGAGCAGTTCTTC

j_gene: TRBJ2-2
d_gene: .
v_gene: TRBV4-3
abundance: .
CDR3aa: CASSQDRHRAGEGSLLTGELFF
CDR3nt: TGCGCCAGCAGCCAAGATCGACATCGGGCGGGTGAAGGGTCATTACTCACCGGGGAGCTGTTTTTT

j_gene: TRBJ2-1
d_gene: TRBD1
v_gene: TRBV7-8
abundance: few
CDR3aa: CASSSLQGVVDEQFF
CDR3nt: TGTGCCAGCAGCTCCCTACAGGGGGTAGTAGATGAGCAGTTCTTC

j_gene: TRBJ1-4
d_gene: .
v_gene: TRBV7-9
abundance: .
CDR3aa: CASSLGQKGSNEKLFF
CDR3nt: TGTGCCAGCAGCTTAGGGCAGAAGGGTTCTAATGAAAAACTGTTTTTT

j_gene: TRBJ1-1
d_gene: .
v_gene: TRBV9
abundance: few
CDR3aa: CASSVGLENTEAFF
CDR3nt: TGTGCCAGCAGCGTAGGGCTGGAGAACACTGAAGCTTTCTTT

j_gene: TRBJ2-7
d_gene: TRBD2
v_gene: TRBV7-8
abundance: .
CDR3aa: CASSPRETAYEQYF
CDR3nt: TGTGCCAGCAGCCCGCGGGAGACGGCCTACGAGCAGTACTTC

j_gene: TRBJ2-5
d_gene: .
v_gene: TRBV2
abundance: few
CDR3aa: CASKSALRGETQYF
CDR3nt: TGTGCCAGCAAATCAGCCCTCCGGGGAGAGACCCAGTACTTC

j_gene: TRBJ1-1
d_gene: TRBD1
v_gene: TRBV11-2
abundance: few
CDR3aa: CASSLDGWKDRGFSEAFF
CDR3nt: TGTGCCAGCAGCTTAGATGGGTGGAAGGACAGGGGTTTTTCTGAAGCTTTCTTT

j_gene: TRBJ2-1
d_gene: .
v_gene: TRBV6-1
abundance: few
CDR3aa: CASSEFGGAYYNEQFF
CDR3nt: TGTGCCAGCAGTGAATTTGGGGGAGCCTACTACAATGAGCAGTTCTTC

j_gene: TRBJ2-5
d_gene: TRBD1
v_gene: TRBV12-3/TRBV12-4
abundance: .
CDR3aa: CASRLGTGRMETQYF
CDR3nt: TGTGCCAGCAGACTAGGGACAGGGCGGATGGAGACCCAGTACTTC

j_gene: TRBJ2-7
d_gene: .
v_gene: TRBV5-1
abundance: .
CDR3aa: CASSPRDGEQYF
CDR3nt: TGCGCCAGCAGCCCCAGGGACGGCGAGCAGTACTTC

j_gene: TRBJ2-2
d_gene: TRBD1
v_gene: TRBV7-3
abundance: .
CDR3aa: CASSLTPDRANGELFF
CDR3nt: TGTGCCAGCAGCTTAACCCCAGACAGGGCAAACGGGGAGCTGTTTTTT

j_gene: TRBJ2-1
d_gene: TRBD2
v_gene: TRBV6-6
abundance: many
CDR3aa: CASSYGGGPNEQFF
CDR3nt: TGTGCCAGCAGTTACGGGGGAGGGCCGAATGAGCAGTTCTTC

j_gene: TRBJ2-7
d_gene: TRBD2
v_gene: TRBV7-2
abundance: .
CDR3aa: CASSDIAGVYEQYF
CDR3nt: TGTGCCAGCAGCGATATAGCGGGAGTCTACGAGCAGTACTTC

j_gene: TRBJ2-3
d_gene: TRBD2
v_gene: TRBV4-1
abundance: few
CDR3aa: CASSQDVAGGPADTQYF
CDR3nt: TGCGCCAGCAGCCAAGATGTAGCGGGAGGGCCGGCAGATACGCAGTATTTT

j_gene: TRBJ2-3
d_gene: TRBD2
v_gene: TRBV5-1
abundance: few
CDR3aa: CASSLDGGGADTQYF
CDR3nt: TGCGCCAGCAGCTTGGATGGCGGGGGGGCAGATACGCAGTATTTT

j_gene: TRBJ2-1
d_gene: TRBD2
v_gene: TRBV10-3
abundance: many
CDR3aa: CAISDPERAGASYNEQFF
CDR3nt: TGTGCCATCAGTGACCCAGAAAGAGCGGGAGCTTCCTACAATGAGCAGTTCTTC

j_gene: TRBJ2-7
d_gene: TRBD2
v_gene: TRBV5-1
abundance: .
CDR3aa: CASSLGLARAYEQYF
CDR3nt: TGCGCCAGCAGCCTGGGACTAGCGCGAGCCTACGAGCAGTACTTC

j_gene: TRBJ2-7
d_gene: .
v_gene: TRBV24-1
abundance: few
CDR3aa: CATGVKGGYEQYF
CDR3nt: TGTGCCACCGGGGTCAAAGGCGGCTACGAGCAGTACTTC